This T cell receptor (beta chain) originates from a study of beta chain features in type 1 diabetes. Study-level background: The examined sorted cells totaled around 100,000,000 across samples. Findings and limits, study-wide: Moderate but significant shortening of TCRB CDR3s was recorded in all four CD4+ subsets from Type 1 diabetes patients. Junctions at VDJ sites from type 1 diabetes patients had fewer insertions and more deletions. PCR, the amplification step, might favor shorter templates, equally in patients and controls.

The V gene end was trimmed by 0 bases and the J gene end by 9 bases; junction bases not matched to a gene: 6. Per germline, CDR1 SGHDT and CDR2 YYEEEE. CDR3 size: 15 residues. Every donor had blood drawn once into heparin, 90 to 150 mL on average. This clone occurred a few times. The antigen is undetermined. As every portion of the isolated RNA was reverse transcribed, the sequencing read expressed TCRB transcripts. Assay: immunoSEQ multiplex PCR; the TCRdb copy retains only in-frame clones and omits some. Here the sample spans 60,000 to 75,000 clones, approximately 47% being singletons. The receptor's source is a man aged 25-40 years with type 1 diabetes. The chain is built from TRBV5-6 and TRBJ2-1, with TRBD2 matching 10 bases. Sequencing was carried out using central memory CD4+ T cells from blood. The CDR3 spells CASSLVSSGSGEQFF. The DNA of the CDR3 is TGTGCCAGCAGCTTGGTTTCTAGCGGGAGTGGTGAGCAGTTCTTC.